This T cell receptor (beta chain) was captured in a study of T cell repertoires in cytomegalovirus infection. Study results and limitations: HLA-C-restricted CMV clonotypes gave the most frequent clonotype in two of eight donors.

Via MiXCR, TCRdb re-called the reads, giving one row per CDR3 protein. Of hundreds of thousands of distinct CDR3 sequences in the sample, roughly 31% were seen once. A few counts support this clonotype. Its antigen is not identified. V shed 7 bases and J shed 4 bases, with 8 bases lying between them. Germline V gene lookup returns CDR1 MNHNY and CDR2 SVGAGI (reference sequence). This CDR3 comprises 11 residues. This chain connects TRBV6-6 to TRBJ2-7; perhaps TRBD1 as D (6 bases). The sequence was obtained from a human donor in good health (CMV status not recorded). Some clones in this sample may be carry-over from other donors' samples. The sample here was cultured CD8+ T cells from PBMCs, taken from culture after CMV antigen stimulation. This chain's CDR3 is CASTQGYEQYF. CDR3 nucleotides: TGTGCCAGCACCCAGGGGTACGAGCAGTACTTC.